This note documents a single TCR beta chain sequence. There are many counts of this clonotype. Which antigen it targets is not known. No much larger clone is present one base from it, and per-base qualities are unavailable. These data belong to a study of early T cells in non-severe SARS-CoV-2 infection (dated by TCRdb to the early 2020s). Some background on the complete study: Because TCR sequencing relied on bulk RNA taken from unsorted whole blood, pairing of alpha and beta chains was not possible.

General findings and caveats noted by the study authors: VDJdb matching was skewed toward anti-spike CD8 responses and likely underestimated virus-specific expansions, missing private and CD4 specificities.

Receptor amplification or capture employed 5' RACE. The listed sequencing device is NextSeq 500. To correct for sequencing error and PCR bias, the TCR library protocol tagged individual cDNA molecules with unique molecular identifiers. Both TCR alpha and beta chains were sequenced, and tight co-correlation was observed between alpha and beta sequence abundances in each sample. The authors' pipeline ran thus. Decombinator V4 was used to annotate TCR sequences for V gene, J gene and CDR3. TCRs were defined as expanded if a significant change between any two time points was detected under a Poisson model with p below 0.0001. TCR abundances were normalised to the total number of TCRs sequenced per sample and were expressed as counts per million. MAIT TCRs were defined by TRAV1-2 paired with TRAJ12, TRAJ20 or TRAJ33, and iNKT TCRs by TRAV10 paired with TRAJ18. VDJdb, accessed 1 November 2021, was searched for CMV, EBV and SARS-CoV-2 annotated TCRs, with TCRs annotated for multiple antigens excluded. TCRdb applied fastp at Q25 and MiXCR to the public reads, then kept only in-frame beta chains. Each CDR3 protein appears once, grouped with its most common genes and DNA. The V and J calls reflect TCRdb's pipeline rather than the authors' work. For this sample there are under 40,000 distinct CDR3 sequences; more than 5% appear just once. Less than 8.5% of the sample rests with the top ten.

CDR1 and CDR2 were assigned from the germline V gene as KGHDR and SFDVKD. Relative to germline, V is 7 bases shorter and J is 0 bases shorter, with 10 bases between their ends. Inclusive of the bounding cysteine and phenylalanine, the CDR3 is 14 residues long. Of the read, only the CDR3 DNA is kept; its 42 bases are in frame from base 1. A case-control design nested within a healthcare worker cohort in London, UK, was used, with weekly nasopharyngeal swab PCR tests and blood sampling performed. Healthcare workers were recruited between 23 and 31 March 2020, during the week of the UK lockdown, and were followed weekly for up to about 15 weeks.

Sequenced material: whole blood. This clonotype was sampled from an adult who was a healthcare worker with PCR-confirmed SARS-CoV-2 infection or an uninfected control (not recorded which). Recombination connected TRBV24-1 to TRBJ2-3; no confident D gene assignment can be made. The CDR3 loop reads CATRARQSTDTQYF. The DNA is as follows: TGTGCCACCAGGGCGCGGCAAAGCACAGATACGCAGTATTTT.